This T cell receptor (beta chain) originates from a study of blood T cell repertoires in COVID-19. Some clones are missing from TCRdb's copy, which holds only in-frame ones; the method was immunoSEQ multiplex PCR. The table lists over 110,000 clones, over 60% of them singletons. The origin of this receptor is an older man with acute or convalescent COVID-19. Sequencing used peripheral blood.

The CDR3 DNA reads TGTGCTGTTACAGGGGGCGGTGTAGCGGATAACGGCTACACCTTC. This sequence encodes CAVTGGGVADNGYTF. V usage is TRBV10-3 and J usage is TRBJ1-2; 9 nucleotides line up with TRBD1. CDR1 is ENHRY, CDR2 SYGVKD, per germline. The CDR3 is 15 amino acids.